This TCR beta chain came from a study of beta chain features in type 1 diabetes. Findings of the study overall: There was a moderate but significant shortening of TCRB CDR3s in all four CD4+ subsets of Type 1 diabetes patients. High TCR expression in some cells could lead to their over-representation in cDNA sequencing. Unsettled here was the matter of whether HLA type influences TCRB rearrangement. Insertions at VDJ junctions were less frequent in type 1 diabetes patients. These patients also deleted more nucleotides at the same junctions.

V lost 8 bases to trimming and J lost 4 bases; unmatched junction nucleotides: 7. CDR1 is MNHEY, CDR2 SVGAGI, per germline. The CDR3 spans 14 residues. Remarks on this clone: The antigen is undetermined.

Sequenced material consisted of expressed TCRB transcripts (all of the isolated RNA was reverse transcribed). Clones were sequenced by immunoSEQ multiplex PCR, and TCRdb holds only the in-frame ones, with some missing. The sample includes about 250,000 clones, around 9.9% of them seen just once. Sorting based on CD45RO/CCR7/CD25/CD127/CD95/CD27 separated CD4+ naive, central memory, regulatory and stem cell-like memory cells. The sample taken for sequencing was naive CD4+ T cells from blood. The rearrangement links TRBV6-5 to TRBJ2-1; 8 bases align to TRBD1. The sequence was obtained from a man aged 25 to 40 with type 1 diabetes. The CDR3 DNA is TGTGCCAGCGGGGTAACAGGGGGATACAATGAGCAGTTCTTC. It is translated as CASGVTGGYNEQFF.